Each of the 2 T cell receptor beta chains below was sequenced from the same sample in a study of beta chain features in type 1 diabetes. Findings and caveats of the study: Type 1 diabetes patients had TCRB CDR3s that were shorter (moderately but significantly so) in all four CD4+ subsets.

These receptors have no known antigen. Every bit of the isolated RNA underwent reverse transcription, so sequencing read expressed TCRB transcripts. Assay used: immunoSEQ multiplex PCR; TCRdb lists only in-frame clones, some missing. The table has more than 250,000 clones, over 14% seen once. The sample consisted of naive CD4+ T cells from blood. These receptors originate from a man in his late teens or twenties with type 1 diabetes.

The V and J genes are TRBV9 and TRBJ2-2, with TRBD1 matching 9 bases. Germline V gene data show CDR1 as SGDLS and CDR2 as YYNGEE. The CDR3 is 15 amino acids. The V gene end was trimmed by 4 bases and the J gene end by 8 bases; junction bases not matched to a gene: 9. The CDR3 bases are TGTGCCAGCAGCCCCCTTAACAGGGGGCGAGGGGAGCTGTTTTTT. Protein: CASSPLNRGRGELFF.

This clone has only a few counts. The CDR3 DNA is TGTGCCAGCTCCGGACAGGGGCGACCTTTGCGCACTGAAGCTTTCTTT. It translates to CASSGQGRPLRTEAFF. The chain joins TRBV7-2 to TRBJ1-1, with TRBD1 identical over 9 bases. Losses at the gene ends were 8 bases for V and 4 bases for J; bases not matched to a gene: 14. CDR1 is SGHTA, CDR2 FQGNSA, per germline. This CDR3 has 16 residues.